A selection of T cell receptor beta chains follows, all from one sample in a study of blood T cells in healthy people across ages. TCRdb ran MiXCR on the 5' RACE reads and lists one entry per CDR3 protein. The sample shows about 730,000 distinct CDR3 sequences, 35% to 45% of them seen only once. The material sequenced was blood. All receptors derive from a woman between 55 and 75 years old in good health. Each CDR3 is given with its conserved first and last residue. D genes are given only for firm matches. Part of the rows lack a size; the others show once, few, many or a class for expanded clones.

>TRBV3-1|few|TRBD2|TRBJ2-3
CASSHNQGLAGGDTQYF
TGTGCCAGCAGCCACAACCAGGGACTAGCGGGGGGAGATACGCAGTATTTT
>TRBV29-1|NA|NA|TRBJ1-5
CSYTRGPGDQPQHF
TGCAGCTATACCCGGGGACCCGGGGATCAGCCCCAGCATTTT
>TRBV29-1|few|TRBD1|TRBJ1-4
CSVDSGTDNEKLFF
TGCAGCGTTGATTCCGGGACAGATAATGAAAAACTGTTTTTT
>TRBV7-2|NA|TRBD1|TRBJ1-5
CASSPRGTDPSNQPQHF
TGTGCCAGCAGCCCCCGTGGGACAGACCCTAGCAATCAGCCCCAGCATTTT
>TRBV27|NA|TRBD2|TRBJ2-5
CASSGGTSGRGEQYF
TGTGCCAGCAGTGGGGGGACTAGCGGGAGAGGTGAGCAGTACTTC
>TRBV5-1|NA|NA|TRBJ2-7
CASSLGQREVYEQYF
TGCGCCAGCAGCTTGGGACAGAGAGAAGTCTACGAGCAGTACTTC
>TRBV11-1|NA|TRBD2|TRBJ2-5
CASSLAPGLAGSNEQYF
TGTGCCAGCAGCTTAGCGCCGGGACTAGCGGGTTCGAATGAACAGTACTTC
>TRBV13|NA|TRBD2|TRBJ2-3
CASSPRGETDTQYF
TGTGCCAGCAGCCCTCGGGGGGAAACAGATACGCAGTATTTT
>TRBV7-2|few|TRBD2|TRBJ2-1
CASSLGPSGSLNEQFF
TGTGCCAGCAGCTTGGGCCCTAGCGGGAGTTTAAATGAGCAGTTCTTC
>TRBV6-5|NA|NA|TRBJ2-1
CASSYTTAKFYNEQFF
TGTGCCAGCAGTTACACGACAGCCAAATTTTACAATGAGCAGTTCTTC
>TRBV27|NA|NA|TRBJ2-2
CASSLEWATGELFF
TGTGCCAGCAGTTTGGAGTGGGCCACCGGGGAGCTGTTTTTT
>TRBV11-2|few|NA|TRBJ2-1
CASRKLRGNRGSYNEQFF
TGTGCCAGCAGGAAGCTGAGGGGGAATAGAGGGTCCTACAATGAGCAGTTCTTC
>TRBV7-2|NA|TRBD2|TRBJ2-1
CASSMRLAGGNEQFF
TGTGCCAGCAGCATGCGACTAGCGGGAGGCAATGAGCAGTTCTTC
>TRBV5-1|many|TRBD1|TRBJ2-7
CASSLEGTGGDEQYF
TGCGCCAGCAGCTTGGAGGGGACAGGGGGCGACGAGCAGTACTTC
>TRBV5-5|NA|NA|TRBJ2-7
CASRTGTNNYEQYF
TGTGCCAGCAGAACGGGGACCAACAACTACGAGCAGTACTTC
>TRBV20-1|NA|TRBD2|TRBJ2-1
CSQTSGHNEQFF
TGCTCACAGACTAGCGGGCACAATGAGCAGTTCTTC
>TRBV3-1|many|NA|TRBJ2-1
CASSQQGRALTGNEQFF
TGTGCCAGCAGCCAACAGGGCCGGGCCCTAACTGGGAATGAGCAGTTCTTC
>TRBV29-1|many|NA|TRBJ2-1
CSVSWLNNEQFF
TGCAGCGTTTCTTGGCTCAACAATGAGCAGTTCTTC
>TRBV27|NA|NA|TRBJ1-2
CASHPEGHYGYTF
TGTGCCTCCCACCCCGAGGGGCACTATGGCTACACCTTC
>TRBV12-3/TRBV12-4|few|TRBD1|TRBJ1-2
CASSPRQGVYPYGYTF
TGTGCCAGCAGTCCCAGACAGGGGGTGTATCCCTATGGCTACACCTTC